One sample yielded the 27 T cell receptor delta chains listed below, sequenced in a study of gammadelta T cells in human blood. TCRdb re-called the RT-PCR reads via CATT. The repertoire holds around 820 delta-chain clones, 11% to 15% seen once, with approximately 11% in the top ten. Input material: non-Vgamma9Vdelta2 gamma-delta T cells from fetal blood. Every receptor here comes from a human fetus.

This clone was found a few times. This chain links TRDV2 with TRDJ3, with 9 bases identical to TRDD3. The CDR3 sequence is 21 residues long. After removal of 1 base from V and 0 bases from J, the junction contained 12 bases not matched to a gene. Per germline, CDR1 GEAIGNYY and CDR2 EKD. The CDR3 region has the DNA TGTGCCTGTGACACTCCGTTCGACTGGGGGACAGACTCCTGGGACACCCGACAGATGTTTTTC. Translated, it gives CACDTPFDWGTDSWDTRQMFF.

By proportion, this clone is medium-sized (0.01 to 0.1%). V is TRDV1 and J is TRDJ1; 7 bases line up with TRDD2. Trimming took 3 bases from V and 2 from J; bases not matched to a gene: 15. The CDR3 sequence is 18 residues long. In germline, CDR1 is TSWWSYY, CDR2 QGS. The CDR3 bases are TGTGCTCTTGGGGACGGTTTTCCTACTCCGGCCCCTACCGATAAACTCATCTTT. This sequence encodes CALGDGFPTPAPTDKLIF.

In this sample, this clone turned up a few times. A much larger clone lies one base from this, so it may be a read error. This chain connects TRDV2 to TRDJ1; 7 bases are a match to TRDD3. The CDR3 has 15 residues. In germline, CDR1 is GEAIGNYY, CDR2 EKD. The junction had 6 bases not matched to a gene; V was cut back by 3 bases and J by 0 bases. The CDR3 region has the DNA TGTGCCTGTGACCCTGGGGGTCTGTACACCGATAAACTCATCTTT. It encodes CACDPGGLYTDKLIF.

Only a few counts were recorded for this clone. A much larger clone lies a single base off, so this may be a read error. The gene calls are TRDV2 and TRDJ3, with 7 bases matching TRDD3. V lost 3 bases and J lost 3; bases outside the gene matches: 7. CDR1 and CDR2 (germline): GEAIGNYY, EKD. This CDR3 is 17 amino acids long. CDR3 region: CACDSGGFIWDTRQMFF. In DNA form, the CDR3 reads TGTGCCTGTGACTCCGGGGGATTTATCTGGGACACCCGACAGATGTTTTTC.

This clone is labeled as large. V and J are TRDV1 and TRDJ2; 9 bases map to TRDD3. Germline CDR1 reads TSWWSYY; CDR2 reads QGS. Losses at the gene ends were 0 bases for V and 2 bases for J; bases not matched to a gene: 13. This CDR3 region has 20 residues. The CDR3 nucleotides read TGTGCTCTTGGGGAACTTGGGCCCATCCACTGGGGGACCTTGACAGCACAACTCTTCTTT. It translates to CALGELGPIHWGTLTAQLFF.

The V gene is TRDV2, the J gene TRDJ1; no reliable D call. The J gene is not listed in TCRdb, so it was assigned here from a DNA match to germline. V gave up 0 bases and J gave up 0 bases, with 13 bases separating them. Germline V CDR1 and CDR2: GEAIGNYY, EKD. CDR3 length equals 16 residues. The CDR3 region is CACDTGGYPYTDKLIF. The DNA of the CDR3 is TGTGCCTGTGACACCGGAGGGTATCCCTACACCGATAAACTCATCTTT.

This clone rates as large (0.1 to 1%). This specimen includes other DNA sequences encoding the same CDR3. This sequence joins TRDV1 and TRDJ1, with TRDD3 matching over 7 bases. J gave up 3 bases and V 2 bases, and 9 bases lay outside the gene matches. CDR1 is TSWWSYY, CDR2 QGS, per germline. The CDR3 sequence is 16 residues long. The CDR3 here is CALGENWIRAADKLIF. CDR3 bases: TGTGCTCTTGGGGAAAATTGGATACGCGCGGCCGATAAACTCATCTTT.

A few counts support this clone. The rearrangement joins TRDV3 to TRDJ3, with TRDD3 matching 7 bases. TCRdb carries no J gene annotation; the J gene was assigned here by matching the DNA with germline. The CDR3 is 16 amino acids. V gave up 5 bases and J gave up 0 bases; unmatched junction bases: 7. The germline V gene has CDR1 TVYSNPD and CDR2 GDNSRS (reference sequence). CDR3 sequence (DNA): TGTGCCATTTGGGGGACGAGCTCCTGGGACACCCGACAGATGTTTTTC. This translates into CAIWGTSSWDTRQMFF.

This clone turned up a few times. Only one base separates this from a far larger clonotype, so it likely reflects a read error. The chain couples TRDV2 to TRDJ3; 9 nucleotides line up with TRDD3. The germline CDR1 and CDR2 sequences are GEAIGNYY and EKD. The CDR3 has 16 residues. The CDR3, as DNA: TGTGCCGGTGACTGGGGGAGCTCCTGGGACACCCGACAGATGTTTTTC. It translates to CAGDWGSSWDTRQMFF.

Concerning this clone: This could be a read error, since a much larger clone is one nucleotide away. Other DNA sequences from this sample encode an identical CDR3 as well. The rearrangement joins TRDV1 to TRDJ2, with 13 nucleotides matching TRDD3. The CDR3 totals 19 residues. In germline, CDR1 is TSWWSYY, CDR2 QGS. The CDR3, as DNA: TGCGCTCTTGGTACCTTTACTGGGGGATACGGCGGCTTGACAGCACAACTCTTCTTT. Its translation is CALGTFTGGYGGLTAQLFF.

This clone is large. The chain combines TRDV2 with TRDJ3, with D possibly matching TRDD3 (6 bases). V dropped 3 bases and J dropped 2 bases, with 7 bases sitting between them. CDR3 length: 15 residues. Germline CDR1 is GEAIGNYY and CDR2 is EKD. The CDR3 bases are TGTGCCTGTGACTGGGGGGCCTGGGACACCCGACAGATGTTTTTC. Its protein is CACDWGAWDTRQMFF.

By sample share, this clone is medium-sized. V usage is TRDV1 and J usage is TRDJ1; 11 nucleotides agree with TRDD3. V trimming: 2 bases; J trimming: 0 bases; junction bases outside the gene matches: 32. Germline loops: CDR1 TSWWSYY, CDR2 QGS. The CDR3 runs to 26 residues. DNA for the CDR3: TGTGCTCTTGGGGAAATAAGAAGCCTAATGGTCTGGGGGATACTAAGTAGGCACCTGTACACCGATAAACTCATCTTT. Translating gives CALGEIRSLMVWGILSRHLYTDKLIF.

This clone rates as large. The chain employs TRDV1 and TRDJ3; 7 nucleotides agree with TRDD3. CDR3 size: 21 residues. The V segment lost 2 bases and the J segment 0 bases; nucleotides outside the gene matches: 13. CDR1 TSWWSYY and CDR2 QGS come from the germline V gene. The CDR3 sequence is CALGEEGASGGLSWDTRQMFF. The CDR3 DNA sequence: TGTGCTCTTGGGGAAGAGGGGGCGTCTGGGGGCCTCTCCTGGGACACCCGACAGATGTTTTTC.

The rearrangement links TRDV2 to TRDJ3; 9 bases match TRDD3. The V segment lost 0 bases and the J segment 1 base; nucleotides outside the gene matches: 12. The CDR3 contains 21 residues. Germline V CDR1 and CDR2: GEAIGNYY, EKD. The CDR3 DNA follows: TGTGCCTGTGACACCCCTTTTGTACTGGGGGAACCTTCCTGGGACACCCGACAGATGTTTTTC. Encoded protein: CACDTPFVLGEPSWDTRQMFF.

The chain carries TRDV2 and TRDJ1; maybe TRDD3 (6 bases). TCRdb supplies no J gene; here it was assigned by aligning the nucleotide sequence to germline. CDR1 GEAIGNYY and CDR2 EKD come from the germline V gene. The CDR3 runs to 14 residues. V was pared by 1 base and J by 4 bases, with 12 bases between. The CDR3 DNA is TGTGCCTGTGACACAATCCGGGGATTCGATAAACTCATCTTT. This gives the protein CACDTIRGFDKLIF.

For this clone: This may be a read error, as it is one base from a much larger clone. This chain joins TRDV2 and TRDJ3; TRDD3 aligns across 13 bases. Here the J gene came from matching the DNA to germline, since TCRdb omits it. The CDR3 is 20 residues long. The germline CDR1 and CDR2 sequences are GEAIGNYY and EKD. CDR3 in amino acids: CACGTVLGDTSSWDTRQMFF. DNA of the CDR3: TGTGCCTGTGGCACCGTACTGGGGGATACGAGCTCCTGGGACACCCGACAGATGTTTTTC.

The chain couples TRDV1 to TRDJ1; D might be TRDD3 (5 bases). V shed 0 bases and J shed 0 bases, with 26 bases lying between them. Germline values: CDR1 TSWWSYY, CDR2 QGS. CDR3 length: 21 residues. The CDR3 region is CALGELVKGTAEGRYTDKLIF. The CDR3 DNA sequence: TGTGCTCTTGGGGAACTAGTGAAGGGTACTGCTGAGGGGAGGTACACCGATAAACTCATCTTT.

Sample share makes this clone large (0.1 to 1%). This rearrangement joins TRDV2 to TRDJ3; D unresolved. The CDR3 extends over 18 amino acids. Germline V gene data show CDR1 as GEAIGNYY and CDR2 as EKD. V lost 0 bases and J 0 bases, leaving 11 bases between the germline ends. The CDR3: CACDTGGPISWDTRQMFF. CDR3 DNA: TGTGCCTGTGACACCGGCGGGCCCATCTCCTGGGACACCCGACAGATGTTTTTC.

This clone ranks as large. V and J are TRDV1 and TRDJ1, with 7 bases that match TRDD3. This CDR3 is built from 16 residues. The V and J ends lost 1 base and 3 bases, in that order; junction bases with no gene match: 8. CDR1 and CDR2 from the germline V gene are TSWWSYY and QGS. CDR3 in amino acids: CALGERPLLGSDKLIF. As DNA, the CDR3 is TGTGCTCTTGGGGAACGTCCGTTACTGGGGTCCGATAAACTCATCTTT.

Details on this clone: A much larger clone differs by one base, so this may be a read error. This chain joins TRDV1 and TRDJ3; 8 bases are a match to TRDD3. V trimming: 6 bases; J trimming: 0 bases; junction bases outside the gene matches: 25. This CDR3 region has 24 residues. The germline gives CDR1 TSWWSYY, CDR2 QGS. The CDR3 bases are TGTGCTCTTGGAGACCTCCGGGTCCCCTACTGGGGGTCCGACCCCTCCTGGGACACCCGACAGATGTTTTTC. This sequence encodes CALGDLRVPYWGSDPSWDTRQMFF.

On this clone itself: With a much larger clone just one base away, this may be a read error. The J gene went uncalled, whereas the V gene is TRDV2; the DNA was not compared with TRDD3, the D call given in the table. Germline values: CDR1 GEAIGNYY, CDR2 EKD. CDR3 size: 20 residues. CDR3 DNA sequence: TGTGCCTGTGTTAGTACTGGGGGATCGTTGAGCTCCTGGGACACCCGACAGAAGTTTTTC. Translation gives CACVSTGGSLSSWDTRQKFF.

The rearrangement joins TRDV2 to TRDJ3; 7 nucleotides agree with TRDD3. V lost 0 bases, J lost 0 bases, and 10 bases stayed unmatched. Germline V lookup: CDR1 GEAIGNYY, CDR2 EKD. The CDR3 is made up of 20 amino acids. CDR3 in DNA: TGTGCCTGTGACACCGTATCTCTGGGGGGAAGCTCCTGGGACACCCGACAGATGTTTTTC. Translation gives CACDTVSLGGSSWDTRQMFF.

This clone turned up a few times. V is TRDV2 and J is TRDJ3, with 10 bases that match TRDD3. As TCRdb names no J gene, one was assigned here on the basis of a DNA match to germline. The germline gives CDR1 GEAIGNYY, CDR2 EKD. The trim removed 5 bases at V and 5 bases at J, leaving 8 bases unmatched. The CDR3 is 17 residues long. CDR3 residues: CACVIWGITRDTRQMFF. The CDR3 DNA is TGTGCCTGTGTGATCTGGGGGATAACCCGGGACACCCGACAGATGTTTTTC.

In this sample, this clone is medium-sized. This rearrangement joins TRDV1 to TRDJ1; possible D gene TRDD2, 5 bases. Germline CDR1 and CDR2: TSWWSYY and QGS. Trimming took off 9 bases at V and 0 bases at J, with 23 bases between the two ends. The CDR3 is 17 amino acids. CDR3 in amino acids: CALRPVPYITHTDKLIF. The CDR3 nucleotides read TGTGCTCTCCGCCCCGTTCCCTACATCACCCACACCGATAAACTCATCTTT.

This clone was observed once. The called J gene is TRDJ3, whereas the V gene has no call; TRDD3 reflects the table's D call only, with no check against the DNA. The CDR3 contains 15 residues. The chain's CDR3 is CACDTGYLDARQMFF. The CDR3 region has the DNA TGTGCCTGTGACACGGGATACTTGGACGCCCGACAGATGTTTTTC.

The genes are TRDV2 and TRDJ3, with 10 bases identical to TRDD3. In the absence of a J gene in TCRdb, the DNA was matched to germline to assign it here. Per the germline V gene, CDR1 is GEAIGNYY and CDR2 is EKD. This CDR3 has 18 residues. The V gene end was trimmed by 6 bases and the J gene end by 0 bases; junction bases not matched to a gene: 7. The CDR3 DNA follows: TGTGCCTGTCTCTACTGGGGGATTTCCTCCTGGGACACCCGACAGATGTTTTTC. Translated: CACLYWGISSWDTRQMFF.

For this clone: A single base is all that separates this from a far larger clone, so a read error is likely. This chain joins TRDV2 and TRDJ3, with D possibly TRDD3 on 6 matching bases. Here the J gene was assigned by germline matching of the DNA, as TCRdb has none. The V gene's germline CDR1 is GEAIGNYY and CDR2 EKD. This CDR3 contains 16 residues. V lost 3 bases to trimming and J lost 0 bases, with 8 bases between them. The CDR3: CACDWGGSWDTRQMFF. In nucleotides, the CDR3 is TGTGCCTGTGACTGGGGGGGCTCCTGGGACACCCGACAGATGTTTTTC.